This T cell receptor (beta chain) was sequenced in a study of control samples from healthy donors and cancer patients. Some clones are missing from TCRdb's copy, which holds only in-frame ones; the method was immunoSEQ multiplex PCR. Here the sample spans some 58,000 clones, about 87% being singletons. With 3 bases clipped from V and 5 bases from J, the junction kept 1 base outside the gene matches. The CDR3 sequence is 12 residues long. Germline CDR1 reads GTSNPN; CDR2 reads SVGIG (reference sequence). V and J are TRBV30 and TRBJ2-3; 8 bases match TRBD2. The source material was PBMCs. The sequence was collected from a woman aged 55-70 years with lung cancer. CDR3 nucleotides: TGTGCCTGGAGGCTAGCGGGAGATACGCAGTATTTT. Residues: CAWRLAGDTQYF.